These 12 T cell receptor beta chains were all obtained from the same sample, sequenced in a study of T-cell memory formation after mild COVID-19. MiXCR, run by TCRdb on the 5' RACE reads, gives a single entry per CDR3 protein. The data show about 470,000 distinct CDR3 sequences, with approximately 25% seen just once and around an eighth held by the top ten. The sequencing input was PBMCs or a T cell subset sorted from them (not recorded which). The receptors here all came from an adult woman who had mild COVID-19 (a few samples of this study predate the infection). Cell type and time point are not known.

The chain has TRBV29-1 and TRBJ1-2; D unclear. V dropped 0 bases and J dropped 4 bases, with 24 bases sitting between them. Germline V gives CDR1 SQVTM, CDR2 ANQGSEA. The CDR3 is made up of 18 amino acids. CDR3 in amino acids: CSVEDVGSWAGAFYGYTF. The CDR3 DNA reads as TGCAGCGTTGAAGATGTCGGGTCGTGGGCAGGCGCCTTCTATGGCTACACCTTC. The whole variable domain, filled in from reference TRBV29-1 and TRBJ1-2, reads SAVISQKPSRDICQRGTSLTIQCQVDSQVTMMFWYRQQPGQSLTLIATANQGSEATYESGFVIDKFPISRPNLTFSTLTVSNMSPEDSSIYLCSVEDVGSWAGAFYGYTFGSGTRLTVV.

The gene calls are TRBV24-1 and TRBJ2-1; D not resolved. CDR1 is KGHDR, CDR2 SFDVKD, per germline. V was pared by 6 bases and J by 4 bases, with 6 bases between. There are 12 residues in the CDR3. The CDR3 sequence: CATSQDYNEQFF. As DNA, the CDR3 is TGTGCCACCAGTCAAGATTACAATGAGCAGTTCTTC.

The V gene is TRBV7-9, the J gene TRBJ2-2; D not certain. The CDR3 is 13 residues long. Looked up from germline, CDR1 is SEHNR and CDR2 is FQNEAQ (reference sequence). V shed 0 bases and J shed 4 bases, with 3 bases lying between them. DNA for the CDR3: TGTGCCAGCAGCTTAGCGAGCACCGGGGAGCTGTTTTTT. Translated: CASSLASTGELFF.

This clonotype turned up a few times. The chain uses TRBV10-3 and TRBJ2-7, with a tentative D call TRBD2 (6 bases). Trimming took off 7 bases at V and 3 bases at J, with 13 bases between the two ends. CDR1 is ENHRY and CDR2 is SYGVKD in the germline V gene. CDR3 length equals 13 residues. Here the CDR3 DNA reads TGTGCCATCACAGCTAGCGCGGGCTACGAGCAGTACTTC. Its translation is CAITASAGYEQYF.

The chain recombines TRBV5-4 with TRBJ2-5; D uncertain. Germline CDR1 and CDR2: SGHNT and YYREEE (reference sequence). CDR3 length: 13 residues. Trimming removed 1 base at V and 5 bases at J, with 9 bases between. This chain's CDR3 is CASSLYGVETQYF. The DNA of the CDR3 is TGTGCCAGCAGCTTGTATGGGGTGGAGACCCAGTACTTC.

The chain couples TRBV30 to TRBJ2-2, with D uncertain. CDR1 and CDR2 (germline): GTSNPN, SVGIG (reference sequence). The germline V and J ends were trimmed by 0 bases and 1 base, with 12 bases remaining between them. This CDR3 is built from 16 residues. CDR3 sequence: CAWSVRGVLNTGELFF. In DNA, the CDR3 is TGTGCCTGGAGTGTAAGAGGTGTGCTGAACACCGGGGAGCTGTTTTTT.

The chain has TRBV7-3 and TRBJ2-3, with D possibly being TRBD1 (5 bases). Germline CDR1 and CDR2: SGHTA and FQGTGA. Between the trimmed V and J ends, which lost 2 bases and 0 bases, there was a span of 12 bases. The CDR3 spans 16 residues. The CDR3 region is CASSLGQGTSTDTQYF. In DNA, the CDR3 is TGTGCCAGCAGCTTAGGGCAGGGAACTAGCACAGATACGCAGTATTTT.

This clonotype has just a few counts. The genes are TRBV7-2 and TRBJ2-5; 8 positions agree with TRBD2. Germline assignment: CDR1 SGHTA and CDR2 FQGNSA. The CDR3 contains 17 residues. V lost 5 bases and J lost 1; bases outside the gene matches: 12. For the CDR3, the DNA is TGTGCCAGCAGCCCACGGACTAGCTTATTCCTCCAAGAGACCCAGTACTTC. It yields the protein CASSPRTSLFLQETQYF.

The rearrangement links TRBV4-2 to TRBJ1-1, with D perhaps matching TRBD1 (5 bases). In germline, CDR1 is LGHNA, CDR2 YNFKEQ. V was trimmed by 1 base and J by 9 bases, leaving 9 bases between them. The CDR3 sequence is 12 residues long. The CDR3 region is CASSQVSGQAFF. Here the CDR3 DNA reads TGTGCCAGCAGCCAAGTCTCGGGGCAAGCTTTCTTT.

The chain carries TRBV28 and TRBJ2-3; D unclear. The V and J ends lost 2 bases and 4 bases respectively, with 10 bases between them. Germline V gene data show CDR1 as MDHEN and CDR2 as SYDVKM. The CDR3 loop spans 14 amino acids. CDR3 residues: CASSLPPMADTQYF. CDR3 in DNA: TGTGCCAGCAGTTTACCCCCCATGGCAGATACGCAGTATTTT.

The rearrangement links TRBV28 to TRBJ2-1; D not resolved. Germline lookup yields CDR1 MDHEN and CDR2 SYDVKM. V was pared by 3 bases and J by 1 base, with 10 bases between. This CDR3 has 15 residues. Here the CDR3 reads CASSFNYLSYNEQFF. Here the CDR3 DNA reads TGTGCCAGCAGTTTTAACTACCTTTCCTACAATGAGCAGTTCTTC.

This clonotype was recorded a few times. The V and J genes are TRBV4-1 and TRBJ1-5; D is unresolved. V was cut by 0 bases and J by 7 bases, with 10 bases left in between. Germline CDR1 is MGHRA and CDR2 is YSYEKL. This CDR3 comprises 14 residues. The CDR3 loop is CASSQDSVGQPQHF. CDR3 nucleotides: TGCGCCAGCAGCCAAGACTCGGTAGGGCAGCCCCAGCATTTT.